This entry lists 8 T cell receptor beta chains sequenced from one sample in a study of blood T cell repertoires in COVID-19. Data came from immunoSEQ multiplex PCR; TCRdb stores just in-frame clones and leaves some out. The repertoire includes about 65,000 clones, approximately 94% of them detected once, and roughly 2.7% sits in the top ten. The sequencing sample was made of peripheral blood. These receptors were collected from a man aged 65 to 79 with active COVID-19.

This chain connects TRBV5-1 to TRBJ2-7; 13 nucleotides align to TRBD2. Looked up from germline, CDR1 is SGHRS and CDR2 is YFSETQ. Trimming at V came to 5 bases and at J to 1 base, leaving 12 bases not matched to a gene. This CDR3 region has 18 residues. The CDR3, as DNA: TGCGCCAGCAGGTTTTTGACTAGCGGGGGGCTAGGGTCCTACGAGCAGTACGTC. Translating gives CASRFLTSGGLGSYEQYV.

The chain couples TRBV5-5 to TRBJ2-5; TRBD2 might be the D (6 bases). Trimming removed 1 base from V and 2 bases from J, with 12 bases in between. CDR1 and CDR2 from the germline V gene are SGHKS and YYEKEE (reference sequence). The CDR3 runs to 15 residues. Here the CDR3 DNA reads TGTGCCAGCAGCTTGTTCACGGGGGAGCAAGAGACCCAGTACTTC. It specifies CASSLFTGEQETQYF.

This rearrangement joins TRBV19 to TRBJ2-6; 7 nucleotides match TRBD1. The CDR3 has 15 residues. Per the germline V gene, CDR1 is LNHDA and CDR2 is SQIVND (reference sequence). The V gene end was trimmed by 6 bases and the J gene end by 4 bases; junction bases not matched to a gene: 6. CDR3 sequence (DNA): TGTGCCAGTAGGACAGGGAAGGAAGGGGCCAACGTCCTGACTTTC. Encoded protein: CASRTGKEGANVLTF.

The chain recombines TRBV7-9 with TRBJ1-1; D ambiguous. Trimming cost V 5 bases and J 0 bases, with 10 bases left between them. The length of the CDR3 is 14 residues. Germline V gives CDR1 SEHNR, CDR2 FQNEAQ (reference sequence). The CDR3 DNA sequence: TGTGCCAGCAGCCCGGGTGTCATGAACACTGAAGCTTTCTTT. It codes for CASSPGVMNTEAFF.

This rearrangement joins TRBV5-3 to TRBJ2-1; 9 bases align to TRBD1. TRBV5-3 falls under the ORF class, with uncertain function. V lost 4 bases, J lost 6 bases, and 8 bases stayed unmatched. The CDR3 spans 15 residues. The CDR3 here is CARSVGTGRPNEQFF. The CDR3 DNA sequence: TGTGCCAGAAGCGTCGGGACAGGGAGGCCCAATGAGCAGTTCTTC.

The genes are TRBV5-8 and TRBJ1-5; D gene ambiguous. Deletions cut 2 bases from V and 1 base from J, with 13 bases between. Per the germline V gene, CDR1 is SGHTS and CDR2 is YDEGEE. CDR3 length equals 16 residues. The CDR3 sequence: CASSFNGMGSNQPQHF. CDR3 bases: TGTGCCAGCAGCTTTAACGGGATGGGGAGCAATCAGCCCCAGCATTTT.

The chain couples TRBV27 to TRBJ2-1; weak D call: TRBD1 (6 bases). This CDR3 contains 15 residues. The ends were cut back, 2 bases at V and 6 bases at J, with 14 bases in the middle. Germline lookup yields CDR1 MNHEY and CDR2 SMNVEV (reference sequence). The CDR3 loop is CASSLVRGGSNEQFF. DNA for the CDR3: TGTGCCAGCAGTTTAGTCAGGGGCGGAAGCAATGAGCAGTTCTTC.

The chain couples TRBV3-1 (or the pseudogene TRBV3-2) to TRBJ1-2; D possibly corresponds to TRBD1 (5 bases). This CDR3 region has 12 residues. V lost 5 bases to trimming and J lost 8 bases, with 12 bases between them. The germline V gene encodes CDR1 LGHDT and CDR2 YNNKEL (reference sequence). The CDR3, as DNA: TGTGCCAGCAGCGGGCATGGACAAGGCTACACCTTC. Translating gives CASSGHGQGYTF.